The source of this T cell receptor beta chain is a study of long-term antiretroviral therapy in people with HIV. Findings and caveats of the study: ART was followed by higher diversity that remained below transplant donor controls.

A word on this clone: What it binds is not known.

CDR3 length: 15 residues. Trimming took 4 bases from V and 2 from J, leaving 15 bases between them. Germline loops: CDR1 SGHRS, CDR2 YFSETQ. A v3.0 immunoSEQ assay was performed at survey level. Profiled with immunoSEQ multiplex PCR; TCRdb holds only in-frame clones, not every one. The sample records 25,000 to 30,000 clones, about four fifths being singletons. This sample comprised unsorted PBMCs, obtained 1.1 years before starting antiretroviral therapy. J is TRBJ2-5 and V is TRBV5-1; D gene ambiguous. The TCR originated in a woman younger than 45 with HIV. The CDR3 spells CASSASDWAQETQYF. For the CDR3, the DNA is TGCGCCAGCAGCGCCTCAGACTGGGCACAAGAGACCCAGTACTTC.